This T cell receptor (beta chain) was captured by sequencing in a study of blood T cell repertoires in COVID-19 (dated by TCRdb to 2018 to 2020). For the wider study: The collaborator samples originated in the United States, Italy and Spain and spanned the acute and convalescent phases of COVID-19. The material from the prospective study consisted of cDNA or gDNA derived from T cells, B-cell-depleted T cells, or PBMCs. Subjects who had been exposed to COVID-19, were actively infected with it, or had recovered from it provided the deeply sampled blood TCRbeta repertoires that made up the dataset. The repertoires were released in a freely available public database meant as a resource for research on the immune response to SARS-CoV-2. The samples were drawn from the first 160 participants of the ongoing ImmuneRACE study and from over 950 subjects provided by 6 global collaborators. A de-identified subject ID, COVID-19 status, age in years and sex were almost always included in the sample metadata. Where HLA class I and class II types were available, the types were taken from metadata supplied by the sample provider, not from assay-based typing. Study-wide findings and limitations: The quantity of clinical and demographic metadata differed by source and by participant and was supplied without curation.

The immunoSEQ Assay, a bias-controlled multiplex PCR, was used to amplify TCRbeta CDR3 regions from genomic DNA. The published analysis was carried out like this. The number of nucleated cells in each sample was estimated from the amplification of reference gene primers within the assay. To quantify the absolute abundance of each unique TCRbeta CDR3 rearrangement, sequence reads were collapsed and filtered. For each sample, productive Simpson clonality was calculated by taking the square root of Simpson's diversity index across productive rearrangements. TCRdb limited this immuneACCESS table to in-frame rearrangements with V and J called. A share of clones is missing; checked studies link under half to unresolved V genes, and the rest is unexplained. V and J calls and clone size are as listed in that table; D and trimming were resolved from the DNA. This sample gives under 450,000 clones in total; roughly 92% of them show up just once. The ten largest clones take up 0.8% to 0.9% of the sample.

In the prospective study, participants were roughly 18 to 100 years old, resided in 24 geographic areas of the United States, and were enrolled through a virtual design. In the prospective study, participants were assigned to cohorts based on the clinical history participants reported in a screening survey and a study questionnaire. Exposed participants had been in contact with someone with a PCR-confirmed or clinician-diagnosed COVID-19 case within 2 weeks of study entry. Each participant in the prospective study had whole blood, serum and a nasopharyngeal or oropharyngeal swab collected by mobile phlebotomists. Prospective study participants could optionally give additional blood draws and questionnaires over an approximately 2-month period. Before DNA extraction, blood samples from the prospective study were shipped at room temperature or frozen. Turning to this clone: Its target antigen remains unknown. Within one base of it there is no much larger clone, and no base qualities were kept.

Trimmed from V: 0 bases; trimmed from J: 3 bases; junction bases lacking a gene match: 9. Reading from cysteine to phenylalanine, the CDR3 counts 17 amino acids. Only the CDR3 region is kept as DNA, spanning 51 bases read in frame from base 1. CDR1 and CDR2 were assigned from the germline V gene as SGHTS and YDEGEE. Material: PBMCs or T cells enriched from blood (not recorded which). This clonotype was obtained from a woman aged 40-49 years who had been exposed to COVID-19. This chain is built from TRBV5-8 and TRBJ1-3, and 7 bases in between align with TRBD1. The CDR3 reads as follows: CASSLGRGQAGGNTIYF. In nucleotides, the sequence is TGTGCCAGCAGCTTGGGTCGCGGACAGGCAGGTGGAAACACCATATATTTT.